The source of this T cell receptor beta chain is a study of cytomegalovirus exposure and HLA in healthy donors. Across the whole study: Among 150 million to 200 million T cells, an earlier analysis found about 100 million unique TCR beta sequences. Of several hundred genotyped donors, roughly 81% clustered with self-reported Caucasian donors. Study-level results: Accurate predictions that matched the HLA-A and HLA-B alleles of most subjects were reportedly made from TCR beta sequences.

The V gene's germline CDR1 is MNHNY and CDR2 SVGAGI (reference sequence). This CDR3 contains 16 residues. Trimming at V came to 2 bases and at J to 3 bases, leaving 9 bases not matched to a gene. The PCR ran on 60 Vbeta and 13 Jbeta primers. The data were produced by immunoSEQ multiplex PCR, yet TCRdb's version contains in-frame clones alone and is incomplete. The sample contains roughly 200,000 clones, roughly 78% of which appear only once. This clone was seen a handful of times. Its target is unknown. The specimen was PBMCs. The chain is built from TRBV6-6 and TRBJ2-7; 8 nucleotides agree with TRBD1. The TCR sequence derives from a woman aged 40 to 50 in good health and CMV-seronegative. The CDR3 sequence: CASSYPGQGSVYEQYF. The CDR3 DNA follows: TGTGCCAGCAGTTACCCCGGACAGGGTTCGGTCTACGAGCAGTACTTC.